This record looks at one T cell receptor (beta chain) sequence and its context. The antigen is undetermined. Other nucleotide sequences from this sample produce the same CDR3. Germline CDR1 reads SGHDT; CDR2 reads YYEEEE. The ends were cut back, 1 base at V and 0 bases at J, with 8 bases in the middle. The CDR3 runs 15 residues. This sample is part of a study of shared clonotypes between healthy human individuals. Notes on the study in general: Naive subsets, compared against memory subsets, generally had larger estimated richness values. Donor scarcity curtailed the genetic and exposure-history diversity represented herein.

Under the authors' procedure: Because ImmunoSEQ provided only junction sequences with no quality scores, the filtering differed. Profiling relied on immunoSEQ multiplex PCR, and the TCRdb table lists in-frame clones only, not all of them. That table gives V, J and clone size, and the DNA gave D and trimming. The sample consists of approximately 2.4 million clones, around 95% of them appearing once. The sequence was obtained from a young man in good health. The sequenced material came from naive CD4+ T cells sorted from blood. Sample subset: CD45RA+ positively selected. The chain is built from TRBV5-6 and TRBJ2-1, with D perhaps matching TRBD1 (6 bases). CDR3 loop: CASSLRGTSYNEQFF. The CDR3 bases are TGTGCCAGCAGCTTGAGGGGGACCTCCTACAATGAGCAGTTCTTC.